This TCR beta chain was retrieved from a study of T cell repertoires in ileal Crohn's disease. Study-wide results and caveats: All patients with clonality above 26.8% had endoscopic recurrence. Clonal expansions were more frequent in active smokers than non-smokers at surgery.

Each sample's TCRB immunosequencing used roughly 500 nanograms of biopsy DNA. The repertoire was sequenced with immunoSEQ multiplex PCR; TCRdb's copy has only in-frame clones and lacks some. The table includes several thousand clones, about four fifths detected once. Trimming cost V 4 bases and J 1 base, with 7 bases left between them. In germline, CDR1 is SGHVS, CDR2 FNYEAQ. CDR3 length: 13 residues. A word on this clone: The target antigen is unknown.

This TCR was recovered from an adult with Crohn's disease. The chain uses TRBV7-6 and TRBJ1-1; D is uncertain. The source material was ileal tissue. Here the CDR3 reads CASSSSENTEAFF. CDR3 DNA sequence: TGTGCCAGCAGCTCCTCAGAGAACACTGAAGCTTTCTTT.